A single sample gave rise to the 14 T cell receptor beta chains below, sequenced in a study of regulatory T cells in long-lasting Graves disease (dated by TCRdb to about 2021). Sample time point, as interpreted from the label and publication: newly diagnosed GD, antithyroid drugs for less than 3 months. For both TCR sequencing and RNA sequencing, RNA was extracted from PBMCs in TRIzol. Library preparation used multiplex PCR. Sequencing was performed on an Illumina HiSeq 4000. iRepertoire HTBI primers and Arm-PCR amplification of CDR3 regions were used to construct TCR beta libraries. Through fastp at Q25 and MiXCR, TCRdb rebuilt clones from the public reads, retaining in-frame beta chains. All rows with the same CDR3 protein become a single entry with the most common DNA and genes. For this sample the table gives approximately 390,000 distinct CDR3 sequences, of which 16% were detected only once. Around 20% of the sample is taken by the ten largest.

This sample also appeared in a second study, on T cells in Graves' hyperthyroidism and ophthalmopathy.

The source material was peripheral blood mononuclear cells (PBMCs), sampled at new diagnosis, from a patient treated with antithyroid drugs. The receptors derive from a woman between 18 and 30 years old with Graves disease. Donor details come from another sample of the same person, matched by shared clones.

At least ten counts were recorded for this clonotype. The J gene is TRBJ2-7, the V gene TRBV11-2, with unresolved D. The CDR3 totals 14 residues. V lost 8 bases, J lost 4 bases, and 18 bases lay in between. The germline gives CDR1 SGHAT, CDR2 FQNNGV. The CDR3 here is CASRPPNRKYEQYF. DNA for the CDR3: TGTGCCAGCCGACCACCGAACAGAAAATACGAGCAGTACTTC.

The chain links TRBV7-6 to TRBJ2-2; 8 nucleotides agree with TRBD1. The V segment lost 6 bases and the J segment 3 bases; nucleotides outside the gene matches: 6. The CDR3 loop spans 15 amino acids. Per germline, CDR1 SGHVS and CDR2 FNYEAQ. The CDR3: CASRSWTGYTGELFF. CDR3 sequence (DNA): TGTGCCAGCAGATCTTGGACAGGGTACACCGGGGAGCTGTTTTTT.

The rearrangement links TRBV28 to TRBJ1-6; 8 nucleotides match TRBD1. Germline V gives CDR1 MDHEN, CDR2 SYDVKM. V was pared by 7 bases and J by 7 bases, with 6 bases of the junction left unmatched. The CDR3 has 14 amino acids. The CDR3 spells CASIRTGRNSPLHF. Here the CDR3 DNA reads TGTGCCAGCATCAGGACAGGGAGGAATTCACCCCTCCACTTT.

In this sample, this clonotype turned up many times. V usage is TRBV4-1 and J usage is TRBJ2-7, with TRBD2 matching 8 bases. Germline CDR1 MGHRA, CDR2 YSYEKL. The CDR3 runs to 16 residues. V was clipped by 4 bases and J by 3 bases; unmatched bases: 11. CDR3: CASSPGWAGGDYEQYF. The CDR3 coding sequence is TGCGCCAGCAGCCCAGGCTGGGCGGGGGGCGACTACGAGCAGTACTTC.

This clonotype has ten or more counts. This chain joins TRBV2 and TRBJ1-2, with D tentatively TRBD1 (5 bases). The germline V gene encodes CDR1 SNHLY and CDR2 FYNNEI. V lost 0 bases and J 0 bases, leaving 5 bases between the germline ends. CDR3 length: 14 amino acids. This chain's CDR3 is CASSEAGPNYGYTF. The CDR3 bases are TGTGCCAGCAGTGAAGCGGGGCCTAACTATGGCTACACCTTC.

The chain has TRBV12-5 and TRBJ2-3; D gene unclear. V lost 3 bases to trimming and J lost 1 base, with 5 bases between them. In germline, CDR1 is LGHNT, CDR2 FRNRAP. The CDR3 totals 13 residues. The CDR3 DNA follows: TGTGCTAGTGGTTTAGCTGGCACAGATACGCAGTATTTT. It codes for CASGLAGTDTQYF. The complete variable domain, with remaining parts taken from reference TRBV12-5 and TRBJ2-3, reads DARVTQTPRHKVTEMGQEVTMRCQPILGHNTVFWYRQTMMQGLELLAYFRNRAPLDDSGMPKDRFSAEMPDATLATLKIQPSEPRDSAVYFCASGLAGTDTQYFGPGTRLTVL.

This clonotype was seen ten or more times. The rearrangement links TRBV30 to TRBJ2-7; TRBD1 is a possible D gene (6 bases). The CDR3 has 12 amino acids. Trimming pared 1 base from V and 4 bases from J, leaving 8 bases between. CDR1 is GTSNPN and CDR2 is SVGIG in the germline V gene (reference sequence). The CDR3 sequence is CAWSGGQYEQYF. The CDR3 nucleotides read TGTGCCTGGAGTGGTGGACAGTACGAGCAGTACTTC.

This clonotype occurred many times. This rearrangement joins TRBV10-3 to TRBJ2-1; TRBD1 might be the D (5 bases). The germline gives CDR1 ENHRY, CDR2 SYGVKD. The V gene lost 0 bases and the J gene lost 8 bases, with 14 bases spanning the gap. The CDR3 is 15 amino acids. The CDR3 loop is CAISESQGPRDEQFF. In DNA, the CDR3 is TGTGCCATCAGTGAGTCCCAGGGTCCTAGGGATGAGCAGTTCTTC.

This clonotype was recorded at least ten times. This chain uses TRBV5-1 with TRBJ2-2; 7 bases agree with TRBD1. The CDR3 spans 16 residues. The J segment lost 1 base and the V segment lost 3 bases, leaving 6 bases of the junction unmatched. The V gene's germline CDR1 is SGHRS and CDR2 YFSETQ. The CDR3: CASSWRTGQNTGELFF. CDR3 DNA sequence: TGCGCCAGCAGCTGGAGGACAGGCCAGAACACCGGGGAGCTGTTTTTT.

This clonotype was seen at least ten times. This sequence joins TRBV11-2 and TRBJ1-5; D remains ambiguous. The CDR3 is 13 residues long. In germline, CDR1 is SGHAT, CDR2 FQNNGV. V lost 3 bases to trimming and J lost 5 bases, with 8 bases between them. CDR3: CASSFGTHQPQHF. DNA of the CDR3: TGTGCCAGCAGCTTTGGTACGCATCAGCCCCAGCATTTT.

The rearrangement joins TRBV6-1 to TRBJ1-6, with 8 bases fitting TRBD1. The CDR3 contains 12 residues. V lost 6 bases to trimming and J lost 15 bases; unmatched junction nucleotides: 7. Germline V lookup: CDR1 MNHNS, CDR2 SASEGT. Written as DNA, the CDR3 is TGTGCCAGCAGCGACAGGGGCTTAGACCTCCACTTT. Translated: CASSDRGLDLHF.

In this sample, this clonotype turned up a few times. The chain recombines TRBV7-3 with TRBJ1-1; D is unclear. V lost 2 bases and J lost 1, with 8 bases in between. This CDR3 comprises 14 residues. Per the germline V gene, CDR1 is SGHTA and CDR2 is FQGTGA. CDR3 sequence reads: CASSLDSSNTEAFF. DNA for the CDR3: TGTGCCAGCAGCTTAGACTCCTCGAACACTGAAGCTTTCTTT.

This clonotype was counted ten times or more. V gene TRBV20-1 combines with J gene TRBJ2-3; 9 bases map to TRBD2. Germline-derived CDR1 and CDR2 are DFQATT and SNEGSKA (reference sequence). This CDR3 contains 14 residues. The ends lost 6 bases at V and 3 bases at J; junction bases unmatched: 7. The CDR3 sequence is CSADSGGSTDTQYF. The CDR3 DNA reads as TGCAGTGCGGATAGCGGGGGCTCGACAGATACGCAGTATTTT.

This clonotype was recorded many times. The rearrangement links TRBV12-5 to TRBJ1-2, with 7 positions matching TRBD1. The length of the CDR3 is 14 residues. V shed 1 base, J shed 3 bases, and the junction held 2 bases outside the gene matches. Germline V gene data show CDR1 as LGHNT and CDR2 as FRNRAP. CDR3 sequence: CASGLGDRDYGYTF. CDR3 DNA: TGTGCTAGTGGTTTGGGTGACAGGGACTATGGCTACACCTTC. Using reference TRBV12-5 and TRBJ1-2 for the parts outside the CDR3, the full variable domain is DARVTQTPRHKVTEMGQEVTMRCQPILGHNTVFWYRQTMMQGLELLAYFRNRAPLDDSGMPKDRFSAEMPDATLATLKIQPSEPRDSAVYFCASGLGDRDYGYTFGSGTRLTVV.